This TCR beta chain derives from a study of blood T cell repertoires in COVID-19. The overall study: The United States, Italy and Spain were the sources of the acute and convalescent COVID-19 samples. Sources were T cells, B-cell-depleted T cells, or PBMCs; the material itself was cDNA or gDNA.

The CDR3 runs 16 residues. The germline V and J ends were trimmed by 5 bases and 0 bases, with 14 bases remaining between them. From germline, CDR1 is SEHNR and CDR2 FQNEAQ (reference sequence). Per the authors' pipeline: Amplification of reference gene primers was used by the study to estimate nucleated cell counts. Clones were sequenced by immunoSEQ multiplex PCR, and TCRdb holds only the in-frame ones, with some missing. V, J and clone size are those of that table, while D and trimming were read from the DNA. The top ten clones hold over 7.5% of a sample with 100,000 to 120,000 clones, approximately 84% of them seen once.

The sample was peripheral blood. The rearrangement uses TRBV7-9 and TRBJ2-1; a possible D gene is TRBD1 (6 bases). The receptor's source is a woman between 40 and 55 years old with acute or convalescent COVID-19. CDR3 DNA sequence: TGTGCCAGCAGCCGTACAGGGCCGAGCTCCTACAATGAGCAGTTCTTC. Its protein product is CASSRTGPSSYNEQFF.